This TCR beta chain comes out of a study of T cell responses to AZD1222 COVID-19 vaccine. Study background: Second-dose intervals of approximately 4 or approximately 12 weeks were pooled. Broader study findings: Donors in the cohort were predominantly white British and more often female, and clonal diversity was possibly underestimated. Recipients of two AZD1222 doses showed rising Spike-specific TCR breadth and depth.

Sequencing was performed with immunoSEQ multiplex PCR; in TCRdb, only in-frame clones are kept and a portion is missing. The sample lists some 120,000 clones; around 84% were seen once. The sample holds a few counts of this clone. As yet, its antigen is unknown. CDR1 is SGHTS, CDR2 YDEGEE, per germline. The CDR3 is 14 amino acids. The ends were cut back, 4 bases at V and 0 bases at J, with 7 bases in the middle. J is TRBJ2-2 and V is TRBV5-8; D call uncertain. The sequenced sample was peripheral blood, obtained on day 0 of AZD1222 vaccination. The receptor was derived from an adult in good health. The CDR3 DNA reads TGTGCCAGCAGCCGTTCGTCGAACACCGGGGAGCTGTTTTTT. Amino acid sequence: CASSRSSNTGELFF.